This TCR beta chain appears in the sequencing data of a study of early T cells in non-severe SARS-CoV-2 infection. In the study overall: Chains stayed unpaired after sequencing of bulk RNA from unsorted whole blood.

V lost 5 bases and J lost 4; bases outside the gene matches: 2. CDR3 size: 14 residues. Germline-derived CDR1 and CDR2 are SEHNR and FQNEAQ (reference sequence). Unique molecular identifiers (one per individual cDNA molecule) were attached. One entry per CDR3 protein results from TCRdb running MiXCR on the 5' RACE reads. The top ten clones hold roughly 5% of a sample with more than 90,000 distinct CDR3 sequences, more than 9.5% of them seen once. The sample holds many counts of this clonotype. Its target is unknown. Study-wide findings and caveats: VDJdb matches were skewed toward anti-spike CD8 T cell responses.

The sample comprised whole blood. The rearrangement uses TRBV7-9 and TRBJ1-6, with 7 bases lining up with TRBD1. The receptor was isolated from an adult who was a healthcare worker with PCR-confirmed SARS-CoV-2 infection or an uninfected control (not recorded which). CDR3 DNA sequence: TGTGCCAGCAGCCGGGACAGATATAATTCACCCCTCCACTTT. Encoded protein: CASSRDRYNSPLHF.